This T cell receptor beta chain was retrieved from a study of blood T cell repertoires in COVID-19 (dated by TCRdb to the early 2020s). For the wider study: Samples from collaborators originated in the United States, Italy and Spain and spanned both the acute and convalescent phases of COVID-19. The prospective study material was composed of cDNA or gDNA derived from T cells, B-cell-depleted T cells, or PBMCs. The dataset comprised deeply sampled blood TCRbeta repertoires from subjects exposed to, actively infected with, or recovered from COVID-19. The repertoires were made available in a free public database intended to serve as a resource for research on the immune response to SARS-CoV-2. Samples came from the ongoing ImmuneRACE study (first 160 participants) plus 1,254 subjects from 6 global collaborators. Nearly every sample came with metadata listing a de-identified subject ID, COVID-19 status, age in years and sex. Where available, HLA class I and class II types were taken from metadata supplied by the sample provider and were not determined by assay-based typing. What the research found in general, with its limitations: Clinical and demographic metadata were provided uncurated, with the amount varying by source and participant.

Samples from volunteer blood donors who had recovered from COVID-19 were contributed by a second Seattle source. Collaborating institutions collected whole blood in K2EDTA tubes following their own protocols. For TCRbeta analysis, collaborator samples were shipped as frozen whole blood, as isolated PBMCs, or as DNA extracted from either sample type. This clone turned up a few times. Its antigen is still unknown. No per-base quality is available; no much larger clone lies one base away. TCRbeta CDR3 regions were amplified from genomic DNA by means of the immunoSEQ Assay, a bias-controlled multiplex PCR. For the original study's pipeline: Within the assay, amplification of reference gene primers was used to estimate how many nucleated cells each sample contained. To quantify the absolute abundance of each unique TCRbeta CDR3 rearrangement, sequence reads were collapsed and filtered. For each sample, productive Simpson clonality was calculated as the square root of Simpson's diversity index across productive rearrangements. Here the immuneACCESS table is served through TCRdb, limited to in-frame sequences with V and J called. Missing clones are a known gap in these copies; in checked studies unresolved V genes cover under half, and the rest lacks a known reason. That table is the source of V, J and clone size, and D and trimming were worked out from the DNA. This sample comprises approximately 220,000 clones, about 88% of them detected only once. The ten most abundant clones make up about 3% of the sample.

The trim is 3 bases for V and 4 bases for J, with a gap of 3 bases between the germline ends. Its CDR3 holds 11 amino acids, cysteine through phenylalanine. The only DNA kept is the CDR3, 33 bases in frame from the first base. CDR1 and CDR2, per the germline V gene, are KGHDR and SFDVKD. Material for sequencing was peripheral blood. The receptor comes from a man between 45 and 60 years old who had recovered from COVID-19. The sequence joins TRBV24-1 to TRBJ2-7, with the D segment identity uncertain. CDR3 region: CATSDQYEQYF. The DNA is as follows: TGTGCCACCAGTGATCAATACGAGCAGTACTTC.